Below are 32 T cell receptor beta chains sequenced from a single sample in a study of blood T cell repertoires in COVID-19. Measured with immunoSEQ multiplex PCR; TCRdb has only the in-frame clones, and not every one. The sample consists of 65,000 to 70,000 clones, under 85% of them appearing once. Specimen: peripheral blood. Source of these receptors: a man aged 55 to 70 with acute or convalescent COVID-19.

The genes are TRBV10-3 and TRBJ1-2; no clear D gene. Germline CDR1 ENHRY, CDR2 SYGVKD. Trimming took off 0 bases at V and 0 bases at J, with 2 bases between the two ends. The CDR3 has 13 amino acids. CDR3 sequence reads: CAISESANYGYTF. DNA of the CDR3: TGTGCCATCAGTGAGTCCGCTAACTATGGCTACACCTTC.

The chain recombines TRBV6-1 with TRBJ1-1; TRBD1 might be the D (5 bases). Looked up from germline, CDR1 is MNHNS and CDR2 is SASEGT. The CDR3 sequence is 15 residues long. Between the trimmed V and J ends, which lost 1 base and 5 bases, there was a span of 14 bases. In DNA form, the CDR3 reads TGTGCCAGCAGTGAAGTCGCAACGCGGGGGACTGAAGCTTTCTTT. Translated: CASSEVATRGTEAFF.

The chain couples TRBV19 to TRBJ2-5; the match to TRBD2 covers 13 bases. V shed 4 bases, J shed 3 bases, and the junction held 5 bases outside the gene matches. Per the germline V gene, CDR1 is LNHDA and CDR2 is SQIVND (reference sequence). This CDR3 contains 16 residues. DNA for the CDR3: TGTGCCAGTAGTAAATCGGGACTAGCGGGGAAAGAGACCCAGTACTTC. Translation gives CASSKSGLAGKETQYF.

The chain employs TRBV10-1 and TRBJ1-2; possibly TRBD1 for D (6 bases). CDR1 and CDR2 (germline): WNHNN, SYGVQD (reference sequence). This CDR3 contains 13 residues. The ends were cut back, 2 bases at V and 4 bases at J, with 8 bases in the middle. CDR3 sequence reads: CASSENRAYGYTF. DNA of the CDR3: TGCGCCAGCAGTGAGAACAGGGCCTATGGCTACACCTTC.

This clone is a singleton in its sample. The genes are TRBV21-1 and TRBJ1-4. TRBV21-1 is annotated as a pseudogene. The CDR3 runs to 14 residues. CDR3 loop: CASSILRNGEKLFF. The CDR3 coding sequence is TGTGCCAGCAGCATATTGAGGAATGGTGAAAAACTGTTTTTT.

This clone occurred once. Other DNA sequences within the sample encode an identical CDR3. V gene TRBV7-9 combines with J gene TRBJ1-4; D is unclear. Trimming took 1 base from V and 0 from J, leaving 9 bases between them. Germline V gene sequence: CDR1 SEHNR, CDR2 FQNEAQ (reference sequence). This CDR3 has 16 amino acids. The CDR3 loop reads CASSLVSGATNEKLFF. CDR3 bases: TGTGCCAGCAGCTTAGTCAGTGGTGCAACTAATGAAAAACTGTTTTTT.

The chain carries TRBV10-3 and TRBJ1-2; 8 bases fit TRBD1. Germline V gives CDR1 ENHRY, CDR2 SYGVKD. The CDR3 totals 14 residues. J lost 6 bases, V lost 2 bases, and 5 bases had no gene match. In DNA, the CDR3 is TGTGCCATCAGTGAGCCAGGGGGCCTCGATGGCTACACCTTC. Protein product: CAISEPGGLDGYTF.

The rearrangement uses TRBV11-2 and TRBJ1-4; D perhaps matches TRBD1 (5 bases). Germline CDR1 SGHAT, CDR2 FQNNGV. Trimming took off 6 bases at V and 8 bases at J, with 13 bases between the two ends. The CDR3 contains 13 residues. CDR3 bases: TGTGCCAGCAGTTCAGGGATAGGAGAAAAACTGTTTTTT. This codes for CASSSGIGEKLFF.

This clone was seen once. The same CDR3 also results from other DNA sequences found in this sample. The chain employs TRBV10-1 and TRBJ2-7; maybe TRBD1 (6 bases). CDR1 WNHNN and CDR2 SYGVQD come from the germline V gene (reference sequence). This CDR3 spans 14 amino acids. The V and J ends lost 2 bases and 2 bases respectively, with 10 bases between them. The CDR3 reads CASSEKGQAYEQYF. Written as DNA, the CDR3 is TGCGCCAGCAGTGAGAAGGGACAAGCCTACGAGCAGTACTTC.

This chain links TRBV7-8 with TRBJ1-1; 7 bases map to TRBD1. Germline-derived CDR1 and CDR2 are SGHVS and FQNEAQ. After removal of 3 bases from V and 2 bases from J, the junction contained 6 bases not matched to a gene. The CDR3 spans 15 residues. The CDR3 region has the DNA TGTGCCAGCAGCTTGTCGGCAGGGGGTAACACTGAAGCTTTCTTT. It yields the protein CASSLSAGGNTEAFF.

The chain combines TRBV6-4 with TRBJ1-1; D may be TRBD1 (5 bases). The V end lost 6 bases, the J end lost 1 base, and 9 bases lay between the germline ends. The CDR3 contains 13 residues. Germline V lookup: CDR1 MRHNA, CDR2 SNTAGT. For the CDR3, the DNA is TGTGCCAGCAGGACACAGGCGAACACTGAAGCTTTCTTT. Translating it yields CASRTQANTEAFF.

V is TRBV2 and J is TRBJ2-7; D is undetermined. Trimming shortened V by 6 bases and J by 3 bases, and 9 bases separated the two germline ends. Germline CDR1 and CDR2: SNHLY and FYNNEI. This CDR3 has 12 residues. The chain's CDR3 is CASRQTIYEQYF. Here the CDR3 DNA reads TGTGCCAGCAGACAGACCATCTACGAGCAGTACTTC. The full variable domain, its missing parts supplied by reference TRBV2 and TRBJ2-7, is EPEVTQTPSHQVTQMGQEVILRCVPISNHLYFYWYRQILGQKVEFLVSFYNNEISEKSEIFDDQFSVERPDGSNFTLKIRSTKLEDSAMYFCASRQTIYEQYFGPGTRLTVT.

This clone is a singleton in its sample. V usage is TRBV29-1 and J usage is TRBJ1-1; D gene ambiguous. V was clipped by 6 bases and J by 4 bases, with 12 bases between them. The CDR3 is made up of 12 amino acids. Germline-derived CDR1 and CDR2 are SQVTM and ANQGSEA. CDR3 in amino acids: CSVKGSGTEAFF. The CDR3 bases are TGCAGCGTCAAAGGCTCGGGCACTGAAGCTTTCTTT.

The V and J genes are TRBV19 and TRBJ2-2; possible D gene TRBD1, 6 bases. Trimming pared 3 bases from V and 7 bases from J, leaving 27 bases between. Per germline, CDR1 LNHDA and CDR2 SQIVND (reference sequence). The CDR3 runs to 19 residues. This chain's CDR3 is CASSIEASSRGPSHGELFF. CDR3 bases: TGTGCCAGTAGTATTGAGGCCTCTAGCAGGGGTCCGAGTCACGGGGAGCTGTTTTTT.

The chain uses TRBV5-1 and TRBJ2-5, with 12 bases matching TRBD2. This CDR3 comprises 16 residues. The germline V gene has CDR1 SGHRS and CDR2 YFSETQ. Trimming at V came to 2 bases and at J to 2 bases, leaving 4 bases not matched to a gene. The CDR3 DNA is TGCGCCAGCAGCTTTGCGACTAGCGGGGGACAAGAGACCCAGTACTTC. Encoded protein: CASSFATSGGQETQYF.

The rearrangement links TRBV12-5 to TRBJ1-1; 10 positions match TRBD1. CDR1 and CDR2 (germline): LGHNT, FRNRAP. The CDR3 sequence is 17 residues long. V was pared by 4 bases and J by 3 bases, with 11 bases of the junction left unmatched. DNA for the CDR3: TGTGCTAGTGGTTCTCTCTCCGGACAGGGGGAGGACACTGAAGCTTTCTTT. It translates to CASGSLSGQGEDTEAFF.

The chain has TRBV18 and TRBJ1-2; 9 positions match TRBD1. The trim removed 6 bases at V and 4 bases at J, leaving 9 bases unmatched. Germline values: CDR1 KGHSH, CDR2 LQKENI. The CDR3 sequence is 15 residues long. The CDR3 is CASSRTGDMSYGYTF. The CDR3 region has the DNA TGTGCCAGCTCGCGGACAGGGGATATGAGCTATGGCTACACCTTC.

In this sample, this clone turned up a few times. In DNA form, the CDR3 reads TGTGCCAGCAGCTCCCTGACAGCTTACTACGAGCAGTACTTC. Amino acid sequence: CASSSLTAYYEQYF. The V and J genes are TRBV6-5 and TRBJ2-7; TRBD1 might be the D (5 bases). Germline CDR1 and CDR2: MNHEY and SVGAGI. V lost 6 bases, J lost 3 bases, and 15 bases lay in between. The CDR3 runs to 14 residues.

This clone occurred once. The gene calls are TRBV3-1 (or the pseudogene TRBV3-2) and TRBJ1-6, with D hard to call. CDR1 is LGHDT, CDR2 YNNKEL, per germline (reference sequence). CDR3 length: 14 residues. Trimming cost V 3 bases and J 7 bases, with 10 bases left between them. In nucleotides, the CDR3 is TGTGCCAGCAGCCACTATCACAGAAATTCACCCCTCCACTTT. Protein sequence: CASSHYHRNSPLHF.

The gene calls are TRBV7-2 and TRBJ1-2, with 7 bases that match TRBD1. Per the germline V gene, CDR1 is SGHTA and CDR2 is FQGNSA. After removal of 1 base from V and 2 bases from J, the junction contained 4 bases not matched to a gene. This CDR3 is built from 15 residues. The CDR3 coding sequence is TGTGCCAGCAGCTTAGGCGGGACAGCCAACTATGGCTACACCTTC. Translating it yields CASSLGGTANYGYTF.

The chain couples TRBV4-3 to TRBJ1-2; the D gene is possibly TRBD1 (6 bases). Trimming took 0 bases from V and 3 from J, leaving 14 bases between them. CDR1 is LGHNA and CDR2 is YSLEER in the germline V gene. This CDR3 has 16 residues. The CDR3 spells CASSQDGQGPDYGYTF. The CDR3 DNA is TGCGCCAGCAGCCAAGATGGGCAGGGGCCGGACTATGGCTACACCTTC.

V usage is TRBV11-2 and J usage is TRBJ2-5; D is ambiguous. Germline CDR1 reads SGHAT; CDR2 reads FQNNGV. V lost 5 bases to trimming and J lost 0 bases, with 13 bases between them. The CDR3 totals 15 residues. CDR3 coding DNA: TGTGCCAGCAGCCCCCGAGGCGGTTACCAAGAGACCCAGTACTTC. This translates into CASSPRGGYQETQYF.

This sequence joins TRBV2 and TRBJ1-6; D call uncertain. V was pared by 4 bases and J by 6 bases, with 13 bases between. Germline loops: CDR1 SNHLY, CDR2 FYNNEI. This CDR3 spans 15 amino acids. CDR3: CASSAPPGFNSPLHF. The CDR3, as DNA: TGTGCCAGCAGTGCCCCTCCGGGTTTTAATTCACCCCTCCACTTT. The full variable domain, in which reference TRBV2 and TRBJ1-6 provide the parts outside the CDR3, is EPEVTQTPSHQVTQMGQEVILRCVPISNHLYFYWYRQILGQKVEFLVSFYNNEISEKSEIFDDQFSVERPDGSNFTLKIRSTKLEDSAMYFCASSAPPGFNSPLHFGNGTRLTVT.

The chain combines TRBV3-1 (or the pseudogene TRBV3-2) with TRBJ2-4, with D tentatively TRBD1 (6 bases). The V gene's germline CDR1 is LGHDT and CDR2 YNNKEL (reference sequence). V shed 4 bases and J shed 0 bases, with 22 bases lying between them. The CDR3 is made up of 19 amino acids. The DNA for the CDR3 is TGTGCCAGCAGCCCCCCTTTCCGTTTAGACAGGCTAGCCAAAAACATTCAGTACTTC. It specifies CASSPPFRLDRLAKNIQYF.

This clone was found a few times. The sample has other DNA sequences that encode this CDR3 too. The V and J genes are TRBV6-4 and TRBJ1-5; TRBD1 matches at 8 bases. The CDR3 spans 14 residues. With 6 bases clipped from V and 5 bases from J, the junction kept 6 bases outside the gene matches. Germline V CDR1 and CDR2: MRHNA, SNTAGT. CDR3 residues: CASSSGTGHQPQHF. CDR3 sequence (DNA): TGTGCCAGCAGCTCCGGGACAGGACATCAGCCCCAGCATTTT.

The rearrangement joins TRBV5-1 to TRBJ2-7, with a possible D match to TRBD1 (6 bases). The V end lost 4 bases, the J end lost 1 base, and 15 bases lay between the germline ends. The CDR3 is made up of 15 amino acids. CDR1 and CDR2 (germline): SGHRS, YFSETQ. The CDR3 reads CASSEAGTRSYEQYF. The CDR3 coding sequence is TGCGCCAGCAGCGAAGCCGGGACAAGGTCCTACGAGCAGTACTTC.

V is TRBV19 and J is TRBJ2-2, with a tentative D call TRBD2 (5 bases). The CDR3 covers 11 residues. Germline CDR1 reads LNHDA; CDR2 reads SQIVND (reference sequence). The V and J ends lost 11 bases and 7 bases respectively, with 11 bases between them. The CDR3 is CASIEGGELFF. The CDR3 DNA reads as TGTGCCTCAATAGAGGGCGGGGAGCTGTTTTTT.

V and J are TRBV11-3 and TRBJ2-1, with 12 bases matching TRBD2. This CDR3 has 16 amino acids. Germline CDR1 is SGHNT and CDR2 is YENEEA. The V and J ends lost 0 bases and 4 bases, in that order; junction bases with no gene match: 1. The CDR3 DNA sequence: TGTGCCAGCAGCTTAGAGGGACTAGCGGGTTACAATGAGCAGTTCTTC. Its translation: CASSLEGLAGYNEQFF.

The V and J genes are TRBV7-3 and TRBJ2-2; 7 positions match TRBD2. Germline trimming cut 2 bases from V and 2 bases from J; bases unmatched to any gene: 5. Germline CDR1 reads SGHTA; CDR2 reads FQGTGA. This CDR3 is built from 16 residues. The CDR3 bases are TGTGCCAGCAGCTTAGCCGGGACTACCAACACCGGGGAGCTGTTTTTT. Translation gives CASSLAGTTNTGELFF.

The V gene is TRBV12-3 or TRBV12-4, the J gene TRBJ1-5; D might be TRBD1 (5 bases). This CDR3 has 13 residues. The V and J ends lost 7 bases and 6 bases respectively, with 13 bases between them. DNA of the CDR3: TGTGCCAGCACTGGGGGGGAGGGTCAGCCCCAGCATTTT. Residues: CASTGGEGQPQHF.

The chain recombines TRBV19 with TRBJ1-2; weak D call: TRBD1 (5 bases). CDR1 is LNHDA and CDR2 is SQIVND in the germline V gene (reference sequence). This CDR3 is 15 amino acids long. Trimming took 5 bases from V and 4 from J, leaving 17 bases between them. CDR3 sequence reads: CASSPRVRASYGYTF. Here the CDR3 DNA reads TGTGCCAGTAGTCCCAGGGTCAGAGCGAGCTATGGCTACACCTTC.

The rearrangement uses TRBV6-2 or TRBV6-3 and TRBJ1-2, with 8 bases that match TRBD1. The CDR3 spans 15 residues. Trimming at V came to 4 bases and at J to 2 bases, leaving 6 bases not matched to a gene. The germline CDR1 and CDR2 sequences are MNHEY and SVGEGT. The chain's CDR3 is CASSSSRQGNYGYTF. The CDR3 nucleotides read TGTGCCAGCAGTTCCTCCCGACAGGGGAACTATGGCTACACCTTC.